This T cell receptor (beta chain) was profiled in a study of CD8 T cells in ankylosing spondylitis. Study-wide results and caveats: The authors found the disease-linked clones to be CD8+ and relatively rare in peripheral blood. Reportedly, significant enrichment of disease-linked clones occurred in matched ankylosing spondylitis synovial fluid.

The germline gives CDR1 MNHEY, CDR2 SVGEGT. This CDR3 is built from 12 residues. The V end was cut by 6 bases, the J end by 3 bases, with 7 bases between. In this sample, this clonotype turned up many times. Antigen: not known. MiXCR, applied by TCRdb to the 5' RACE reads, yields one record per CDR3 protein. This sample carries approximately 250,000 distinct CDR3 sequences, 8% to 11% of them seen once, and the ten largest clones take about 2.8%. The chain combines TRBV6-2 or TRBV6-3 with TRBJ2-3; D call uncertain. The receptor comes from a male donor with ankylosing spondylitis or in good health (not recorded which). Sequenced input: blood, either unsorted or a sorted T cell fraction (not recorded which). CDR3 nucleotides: TGTGCCAGCAGGGTGAGGACAGATACGCAGTATTTT. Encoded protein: CASRVRTDTQYF.